The 28 T cell receptor beta chains below come from one sample, sequenced in a study of cytotoxic CD8 clonotypes in ibrutinib-treated CLL. Repertoires were generated with immunoSEQ multiplex PCR, while TCRdb's copy carries only in-frame clones and drops some. The sample lists some 150,000 clones, approximately 80% occurring once. Specimen: PBMCs, collected after 12 months of ibrutinib treatment. Receptors originate from a human donor with chronic lymphocytic leukemia.

The genes are TRBV13 and TRBJ2-5, with 7 bases matching TRBD1. Trimming took 1 base from V and 2 from J; bases not matched to a gene: 7. In germline, CDR1 is PRHDT, CDR2 FYEKMQ (reference sequence). The CDR3 covers 16 residues. The CDR3, as DNA: TGTGCCAGCAGCTTAGACCTATCGGGACAGCAAGAGACCCAGTACTTC. Its translation is CASSLDLSGQQETQYF.

This clone was observed once. The chain employs TRBV2 and TRBJ2-1; 16 nucleotides line up with TRBD2. After removal of 6 bases from V and 10 bases from J, the junction contained 9 bases not matched to a gene. CDR1 is SNHLY and CDR2 is FYNNEI in the germline V gene. The CDR3 is 16 amino acids. This chain's CDR3 is CASRSGTSGREGEQFF. The CDR3 DNA is TGTGCCAGCAGGTCCGGGACTAGCGGGAGGGAAGGGGAGCAGTTCTTC.

This sequence joins TRBV6-1 and TRBJ1-1; the D gene is possibly TRBD1 (5 bases). The CDR3 covers 13 residues. CDR1 is MNHNS and CDR2 is SASEGT in the germline V gene. The V gene lost 7 bases and the J gene lost 2 bases, with 11 bases spanning the gap. The DNA for the CDR3 is TGTGCCAGCATTCCCGGGGCAAACACTGAAGCTTTCTTT. Its protein is CASIPGANTEAFF.

The genes are TRBV5-1 and TRBJ2-1; possibly TRBD1 or TRBD2 for D (6 bases each). V shed 6 bases and J shed 11 bases, with 18 bases lying between them. The germline CDR1 and CDR2 sequences are SGHRS and YFSETQ. This CDR3 is 13 amino acids long. CDR3 DNA sequence: TGCGCCAGCACCAAAGGGGGGCGAGACCAGCAGTTCTTC. This encodes CASTKGGRDQQFF.

The gene calls are TRBV9 and TRBJ2-7, with D perhaps TRBD2 (6 bases). Trimming took off 0 bases at V and 6 bases at J, with 16 bases between the two ends. This CDR3 has 15 amino acids. Germline values: CDR1 SGDLS, CDR2 YYNGEE. The DNA for the CDR3 is TGTGCCAGCAGCGTAGCGGGTTTGCAGGGAGGCGAGCAGTACTTC. Protein: CASSVAGLQGGEQYF.

The chain joins TRBV28 to TRBJ1-3; TRBD1 matches 8 bases. The CDR3 length is 15 residues. Germline CDR1 is MDHEN and CDR2 is SYDVKM. V shed 8 bases and J 4 bases; nucleotides not matched to a gene: 10. DNA of the CDR3: TGTGCCAGCGGTTCCCATTCAGGGGGCGGAAACACCATATATTTT. It translates to CASGSHSGGGNTIYF.

The CDR3 region has the DNA TGTGCCAGCACCTACTCCACGGGAAACACTGAAGCTTTCTTT. Protein sequence: CASTYSTGNTEAFF. The V call is TRBV7-6, the J call TRBJ1-1; D unclear. The V end lost 7 bases, the J end lost 2 bases, and 14 bases lay between the germline ends. The CDR3 extends over 14 amino acids. The V gene's germline CDR1 is SGHVS and CDR2 FNYEAQ.

V gene TRBV4-2 combines with J gene TRBJ2-1; 9 bases agree with TRBD2. Germline CDR1 is LGHNA and CDR2 is YNFKEQ. This CDR3 region has 18 residues. Trimming cost V 1 base and J 0 bases; bases outside gene matches: 7. CDR3 bases: TGTGCCAGCAGCCAAGGGGGGGCTAGCGGGAACTCCTACAATGAGCAGTTCTTC. It specifies CASSQGGASGNSYNEQFF.

The V and J genes are TRBV4-3 and TRBJ2-1, with 9 nucleotides matching TRBD2. CDR3 length: 16 residues. V gave up 2 bases and J gave up 9 bases; unmatched junction bases: 11. Germline CDR1 LGHNA, CDR2 YSLEER. CDR3 nucleotides: TGCGCCAGCAGCCAACTAGCGGGAACGGCTCTCAGTGAGCAGTTCTTC. Residues: CASSQLAGTALSEQFF.

The rearrangement uses TRBV5-1 and TRBJ2-3; 7 bases align to TRBD1. The junction had 3 bases not matched to a gene; V was cut back by 2 bases and J by 0 bases. The CDR3 length is 15 residues. The V gene's germline CDR1 is SGHRS and CDR2 YFSETQ. CDR3 protein: CASSFDRASTDTQYF. The CDR3 DNA is TGCGCCAGCAGCTTTGACAGGGCAAGCACAGATACGCAGTATTTT.

This sequence joins TRBV5-5 and TRBJ2-7; 9 bases line up with TRBD2. CDR3 size: 14 residues. Looked up from germline, CDR1 is SGHKS and CDR2 is YYEKEE (reference sequence). Trimming at V came to 7 bases and at J to 2 bases, leaving 7 bases not matched to a gene. CDR3 nucleotides: TGTGCCAGCCACAGCAAGCGGGGGGCCTACGAGCAGTACTTC. The encoded protein is CASHSKRGAYEQYF.

V is TRBV5-5 and J is TRBJ2-7; tentative D call: TRBD1 (6 bases). V gave up 0 bases and J gave up 4 bases, with 17 bases separating them. Looked up from germline, CDR1 is SGHKS and CDR2 is YYEKEE (reference sequence). The CDR3 is 16 residues long. The CDR3, as DNA: TGTGCCAGCAGCTTGGTTACCGGGACACTTAGATACGAGCAGTACTTC. It is translated as CASSLVTGTLRYEQYF.

J is TRBJ1-5 and V is TRBV12-2. TRBV12-2 is a pseudogene locus. The CDR3 totals 18 residues. The CDR3 nucleotides are TGTGCAAGTCGCTTATGTTTGTTAAAGGGGGGTAGCAATCAGCCCCAGCATTTT. Translated, it gives CASRLCLLKGGSNQPQHF.

This clone showed up just once. The chain joins TRBV18 to TRBJ2-7, with D perhaps being TRBD1 or TRBD2 (5 bases each). CDR3 length: 15 amino acids. Trimming removed 2 bases at V and 6 bases at J, with 17 bases between. Per germline, CDR1 KGHSH and CDR2 LQKENI. CDR3 sequence: CASSPFRAEGREQYF. The CDR3 DNA sequence: TGTGCCAGCTCACCATTTCGAGCTGAGGGGCGCGAGCAGTACTTC.

The chain uses TRBV2 and TRBJ2-3, with D perhaps TRBD2 (5 bases). The germline V gene has CDR1 SNHLY and CDR2 FYNNEI. Trimming left V 5 bases short and J 6 bases short, with 12 bases between. The CDR3 length is 13 residues. CDR3 coding DNA: TGTGCCAGCAGTTCTCAACGGAGGGATACGCAGTATTTT. Protein sequence: CASSSQRRDTQYF.

This chain connects TRBV5-4 to TRBJ1-3; D is unresolved. Germline CDR1 SGHNT, CDR2 YYREEE (reference sequence). There are 15 residues in the CDR3. Trimming pared 2 bases from V and 4 bases from J, leaving 13 bases between. The CDR3 region is CASSLTKSGGNTIYF. Written as DNA, the CDR3 is TGTGCCAGCAGCTTAACCAAAAGTGGGGGAAACACCATATATTTT.

The chain uses TRBV10-3 and TRBJ2-1; D call uncertain. CDR1 ENHRY and CDR2 SYGVKD come from the germline V gene. The CDR3 length is 13 residues. The ends were cut back, 3 bases at V and 10 bases at J, with 13 bases in the middle. The CDR3 loop is CAISDGTYSEQFF. CDR3 nucleotides: TGTGCCATCAGTGACGGAACTTACAGCGAGCAGTTCTTC.

This clone has just one count. The chain has TRBV7-2 and TRBJ2-3; TRBD1 matches at 9 bases. CDR1 SGHTA and CDR2 FQGNSA come from the germline V gene. The CDR3 totals 15 residues. J was trimmed by 9 bases and V by 0 bases; bases with no gene match: 7. CDR3 in amino acids: CASSLAPSQGATQYF. The DNA of the CDR3 is TGTGCCAGCAGCTTAGCCCCCTCACAGGGGGCCACGCAGTATTTT.

The V call is TRBV19, the J call TRBJ2-3; D gene ambiguous. CDR3 length equals 13 residues. CDR1 LNHDA and CDR2 SQIVND come from the germline V gene (reference sequence). V gave up 6 bases and J gave up 2 bases, with 9 bases separating them. CDR3 in DNA: TGTGCCAGTAGCCCCACACTCACAGATACGCAGTATTTT. It codes for CASSPTLTDTQYF.

This clone was recorded only once. V gene TRBV23-1 combines with J gene TRBJ1-2; 9 bases are a match to TRBD1. TRBV23-1 is assigned to the ORF class and has an uncertain function. Trimming took 3 bases from V and 6 from J; bases not matched to a gene: 17. This CDR3 has 18 residues. The CDR3 loop is CASSHQWLRDRAFDGYTF. The CDR3 coding sequence is TGCGCCAGCAGTCACCAGTGGCTCCGGGACAGGGCGTTTGATGGCTACACCTTC.

The CDR3 protein is CAWTPGTATNEKLFF. In DNA form, the CDR3 reads TGTGCCTGGACCCCCGGGACAGCAACTAATGAAAAACTGTTTTTT. This chain joins TRBV30 and TRBJ1-4, with TRBD1 matching over 7 bases. V was clipped by 4 bases and J by 0 bases; unmatched bases: 5. Per the germline V gene, CDR1 is GTSNPN and CDR2 is SVGIG (reference sequence). The CDR3 is made up of 15 amino acids.

CDR3 residues: CASSQRAGQESTDTQYF. The CDR3 DNA sequence: TGCGCCAGCAGCCAACGGGCGGGACAGGAAAGCACAGATACGCAGTATTTT. V gene TRBV4-3 combines with J gene TRBJ2-3; TRBD1 matches at 8 bases. There are 17 residues in the CDR3. The junction had 7 bases not matched to a gene; V was cut back by 2 bases and J by 0 bases. Germline V gene data show CDR1 as LGHNA and CDR2 as YSLEER.

This chain joins TRBV7-9 and TRBJ2-7; 8 bases align to TRBD2. Germline lookup yields CDR1 SEHNR and CDR2 FQNEAQ (reference sequence). This CDR3 is built from 17 residues. V lost 1 base to trimming and J lost 2 bases; unmatched junction nucleotides: 10. CDR3: CASSLGVGPGGPYEQYF. CDR3 nucleotide sequence: TGTGCCAGCAGCTTAGGGGTGGGACCGGGAGGGCCCTACGAGCAGTACTTC.

The gene calls are TRBV28 and TRBJ1-2; perhaps TRBD1 as D (6 bases). V was shortened by 5 bases and J by 5 bases, with 12 bases between the two germline ends. The CDR3 runs to 13 residues. Germline assignment: CDR1 MDHEN and CDR2 SYDVKM. The DNA of the CDR3 is TGTGCCAGCAGTCAAGGGGGGAATTATGGCTACACCTTC. This gives the protein CASSQGGNYGYTF.

The chain employs TRBV27 and TRBJ2-1; D ambiguous. The V and J ends lost 0 bases and 5 bases respectively, with 5 bases between them. Germline CDR1 reads MNHEY; CDR2 reads SMNVEV (reference sequence). CDR3 length: 13 amino acids. The CDR3 bases are TGTGCCAGCAGTTTATCTAGGAACAATGAGCAGTTCTTC. It specifies CASSLSRNNEQFF.

V and J are TRBV9 and TRBJ2-7, with TRBD2 matching 11 bases. This CDR3 contains 15 residues. Germline assignment: CDR1 SGDLS and CDR2 YYNGEE. Trimming removed 5 bases from V and 2 bases from J; junction bases left unmatched: 6. The CDR3 is CASSVTSGSTYEQYF. DNA for the CDR3: TGTGCCAGCAGTGTCACTAGCGGGAGTACCTACGAGCAGTACTTC.

The chain joins TRBV7-9 to TRBJ1-3; no firm D call. Trimming removed 3 bases at V and 4 bases at J, with 10 bases between. CDR3 length: 14 amino acids. In germline, CDR1 is SEHNR, CDR2 FQNEAQ (reference sequence). CDR3 nucleotide sequence: TGTGCCAGCAGCTTTCAAGGTCTAGGAAACACCATATATTTT. Translation: CASSFQGLGNTIYF.

This chain connects TRBV9 to TRBJ2-7; D tentatively reads TRBD1 or TRBD2 (5 bases each). CDR3 length equals 14 residues. Germline values: CDR1 SGDLS, CDR2 YYNGEE. V lost 1 base and J 0 bases, leaving 8 bases between the germline ends. The CDR3 nucleotides are TGTGCCAGCAGCGTAAGAGGGGCCTCCTACGAGCAGTACTTC. Translation gives CASSVRGASYEQYF.